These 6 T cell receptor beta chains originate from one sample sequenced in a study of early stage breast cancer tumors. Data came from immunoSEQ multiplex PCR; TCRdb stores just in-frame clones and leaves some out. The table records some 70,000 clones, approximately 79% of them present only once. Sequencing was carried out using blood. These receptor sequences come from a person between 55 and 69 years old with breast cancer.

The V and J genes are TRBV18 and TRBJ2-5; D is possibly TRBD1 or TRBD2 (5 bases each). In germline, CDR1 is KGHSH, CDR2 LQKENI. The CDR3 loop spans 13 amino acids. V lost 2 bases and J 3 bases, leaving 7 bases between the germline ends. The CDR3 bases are TGTGCCAGCTCACCAGGGACGGAAGAGACCCAGTACTTC. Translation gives CASSPGTEETQYF.

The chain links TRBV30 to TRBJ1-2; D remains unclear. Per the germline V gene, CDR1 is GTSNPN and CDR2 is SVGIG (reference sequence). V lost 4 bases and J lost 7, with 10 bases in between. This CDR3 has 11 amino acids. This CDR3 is CAWTREGGYTF. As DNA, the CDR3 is TGTGCCTGGACCCGGGAAGGTGGCTACACCTTC.

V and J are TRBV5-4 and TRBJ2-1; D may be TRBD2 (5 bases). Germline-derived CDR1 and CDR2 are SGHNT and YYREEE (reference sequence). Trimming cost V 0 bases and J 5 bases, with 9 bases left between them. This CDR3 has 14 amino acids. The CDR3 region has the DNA TGTGCCAGCAGCTTGGTTGGACTCCACAATGAGCAGTTCTTC. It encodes CASSLVGLHNEQFF. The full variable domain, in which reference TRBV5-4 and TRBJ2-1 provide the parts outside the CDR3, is ETGVTQSPTHLIKTRGQQVTLRCSSQSGHNTVSWYQQALGQGPQFIFQYYREEENGRGNFPPRFSGLQFPNYSSELNVNALELDDSALYLCASSLVGLHNEQFFGPGTRLTVL.

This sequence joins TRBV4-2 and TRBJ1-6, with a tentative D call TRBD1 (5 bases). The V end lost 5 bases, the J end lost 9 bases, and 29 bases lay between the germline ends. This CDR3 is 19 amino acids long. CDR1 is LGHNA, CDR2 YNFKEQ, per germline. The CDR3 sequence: CASSFPNRRSLGSFSPLHF. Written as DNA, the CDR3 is TGTGCCAGCAGCTTTCCAAACAGGAGAAGTTTGGGATCCTTTTCACCCCTCCACTTT.

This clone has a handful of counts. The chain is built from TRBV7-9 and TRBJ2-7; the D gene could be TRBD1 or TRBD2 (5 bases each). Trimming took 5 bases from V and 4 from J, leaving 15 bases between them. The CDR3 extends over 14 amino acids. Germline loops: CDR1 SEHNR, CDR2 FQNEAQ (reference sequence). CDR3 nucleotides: TGTGCCAGCAGCCTCGACCCTGGGGGATACGAGCAGTACTTC. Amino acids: CASSLDPGGYEQYF.

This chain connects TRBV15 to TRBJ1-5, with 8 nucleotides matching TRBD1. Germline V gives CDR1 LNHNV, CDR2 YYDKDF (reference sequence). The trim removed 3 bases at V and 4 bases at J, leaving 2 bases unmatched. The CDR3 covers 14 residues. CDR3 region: CATSRDRVNQPQHF. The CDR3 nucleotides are TGTGCCACCAGCAGGGACAGGGTGAATCAGCCCCAGCATTTT. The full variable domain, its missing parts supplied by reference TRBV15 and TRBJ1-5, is DAMVIQNPRYQVTQFGKPVTLSCSQTLNHNVMYWYQQKSSQAPKLLFHYYDKDFNNEADTPDNFQSRRPNTSFCFLDIRSPGLGDTAMYLCATSRDRVNQPQHFGDGTRLSIL.